The clone carrying this T cell receptor beta chain was seen a handful of times. Its antigen is unidentified. Unmatched junction bases numbered 5, after V lost 7 bases and J lost 3 bases. Germline CDR1 reads SEHNR; CDR2 reads FQNEAQ (reference sequence). CDR3 size: 15 residues. The data are from a study of T cells after yellow fever vaccination. In the study overall: Each low-cell-number fraction was prepared by means of SMART-Seq v4 Ultra Low Input. Study-wide results and caveats: Among primary-vaccination clones, most reappeared after the booster, at almost 98% for CD4 and under 90% for CD8. Overlap between CD4 and CD8 compartments was detected for a small share of clonotypes.

One entry per CDR3 protein results from TCRdb running MiXCR on the 5' RACE reads. The sample comprises roughly 400,000 distinct CDR3 sequences, 15% to 20% of which are singletons, and 18% rests with the top ten. The V call is TRBV7-9, the J call TRBJ2-3; 12 bases are shared with TRBD2. The sequence derives from a man between 18 and 29 years old who received the YFV17D yellow fever vaccine. The sequencing used PBMCs, collected before the yellow fever booster vaccination. CDR3 bases: TGTGCCAGCATCACCCTAGCGGGAGGGACAGATACGCAGTATTTT. It encodes CASITLAGGTDTQYF.